This T cell receptor beta chain comes out of a study of T cell repertoires in cytomegalovirus infection. The overall study: It can be stated that public TCR beta signatures indicated CMV infection as well as a matching HLA type. Study-level results: The response measured ex vivo was dominated by TCR beta clonotypes (HLA-C-restricted and CMV-specific). Identification of carriers of CMV plus the relevant HLA was performed using cumulative public TCR beta family frequency.

This clonotype appeared many times. What it binds is unknown. TCRdb passed the reads through MiXCR, listing each CDR3 protein once. In the table there are some 320,000 distinct CDR3 sequences, 9% to 9.5% of which are singletons. The specimen was PBMCs. The receptor comes from a human donor in good health (CMV status not recorded). Some clones in this sample may be carry-over from other donors' samples.

The CDR3 loop reads CASSRGQGYEQYF. The CDR3 coding sequence is TGTGCCAGCAGCCGCGGACAGGGGTACGAGCAGTACTTC. This chain connects TRBV7-7 to TRBJ2-7; 9 bases are shared with TRBD1. The germline gives CDR1 SSHAT, CDR2 FNYEAQ (reference sequence). V lost 5 bases to trimming and J lost 4 bases; unmatched junction nucleotides: 3. The CDR3 runs 13 residues. Full variable domain (remainder filled in from reference TRBV7-7 and TRBJ2-7): GAGVSQSPRYKVTKRGQDVTLRCDPISSHATLYWYQQALGQGPEFLTYFNYEAQPDKSGLPSDRFSAERPEGSISTLTIQRTEQRDSAMYRCASSRGQGYEQYFGPGTRLTVT.